A single sample gave rise to the 22 T cell receptor beta chains below, sequenced in a study of CD8+ T cells in alopecia areata. Investigators isolated RNA and reverse transcribed it into cDNA to act as the sequencing template. Profiled with immunoSEQ multiplex PCR; TCRdb holds only in-frame clones, not every one. Here the sample spans 87,000 or so clones, just over 70% being singletons. This sample's treatment: oral pan-JAK inhibitor, 5-10 mg twice daily. The sequencing here drew on CD8+ T cells sorted from blood, taken between weeks 43 and 45, from a patient treated with tofacitinib. The source of these receptors is a human donor with alopecia areata.

The CDR3 is CASSMQGSYEQYF. CDR3 bases: TGTGCCAGTAGTATGCAGGGTTCCTACGAGCAGTACTTC. The rearrangement uses TRBV19 and TRBJ2-7; D is possibly TRBD1 (5 bases). The V gene lost 3 bases and the J gene lost 1 base, with 7 bases spanning the gap. The germline V gene has CDR1 LNHDA and CDR2 SQIVND (reference sequence). The CDR3 length is 13 residues.

This clone showed up just once. The DNA of the CDR3 is TGTGCTAGTGGTCCGACAGGGGAATTCACCGGGGAGCTGTTTTTT. This codes for CASGPTGEFTGELFF. The chain links TRBV12-5 to TRBJ2-2; TRBD1 aligns across 8 bases. The CDR3 has 15 amino acids. V was pared by 5 bases and J by 4 bases, with 6 bases of the junction left unmatched. The germline CDR1 and CDR2 sequences are LGHNT and FRNRAP.

V is TRBV6-5 and J is TRBJ2-6; D is uncertain. The CDR3 totals 14 residues. V was cut by 10 bases and J by 2 bases, with 12 bases left in between. Germline V lookup: CDR1 MNHEY, CDR2 SVGAGI. CDR3 sequence (DNA): TGTGCCACCAAAGAGGAAACTGGGGCCAACGTCCTGACTTTC. This translates into CATKEETGANVLTF.

V is TRBV7-9 and J is TRBJ2-1, with D perhaps assigned TRBD1 or TRBD2 (5 bases each). From germline, CDR1 is SEHNR and CDR2 FQNEAQ (reference sequence). The CDR3 has 14 amino acids. V was trimmed by 1 base and J by 6 bases, leaving 10 bases between them. In nucleotides, the CDR3 is TGTGCCAGCAGCTTAGTTGGGGGTGTCAATGAGCAGTTCTTC. Its translation: CASSLVGGVNEQFF.

This chain connects TRBV11-2 to TRBJ2-5; D possibly corresponds to TRBD2 (6 bases). The DNA end is more similar to TRBJ2-7, so the J call may be wrong. Per germline, CDR1 SGHAT and CDR2 FQNNGV. CDR3 length: 13 residues. The CDR3 region is CASSFGAGYEQYF. CDR3 DNA sequence: TGTGCCAGCAGCTTCGGAGCGGGTTACGAGCAGTACTTC.

This clone was found a few times. This chain joins TRBV21-1 and TRBJ1-5. TRBV21-1 represents a pseudogene. The CDR3 has 17 residues. This CDR3 reads CASSPYVGGASNQPQHF. In DNA form, the CDR3 reads TGTGCCAGCAGCCCCTACGTGGGGGGGGCCAGCAATCAGCCCCAGCATTTT.

The chain employs TRBV5-6 and TRBJ1-2; TRBD1 matches 12 bases. In germline, CDR1 is SGHDT, CDR2 YYEEEE. Unmatched junction bases numbered 5, after V lost 3 bases and J lost 8 bases. CDR3 size: 14 residues. CDR3: CASSWGTGGEGYTF. DNA of the CDR3: TGTGCCAGCAGCTGGGGGACAGGGGGCGAAGGCTACACCTTC. The variable domain in full, completed from reference TRBV5-6 and TRBJ1-2, reads DAGVTQSPTHLIKTRGQQVTLRCSPKSGHDTVSWYQQALGQGPQFIFQYYEEEERQRGNFPDRFSGHQFPNYSSELNVNALLLGDSALYLCASSWGTGGEGYTFGSGTRLTVV.

The J gene is TRBJ2-7, the V gene TRBV29-1, with 10 nucleotides matching TRBD1. The germline gives CDR1 SQVTM, CDR2 ANQGSEA. Losses at the gene ends were 7 bases for V and 3 bases for J; bases not matched to a gene: 6. This CDR3 comprises 13 residues. The CDR3 sequence is CSGTGTGDYEQYF. CDR3 DNA: TGCAGCGGTACCGGGACAGGGGACTACGAGCAGTACTTC.

V and J are TRBV14 and TRBJ2-2; possibly TRBD2 for D (5 bases). Germline V gene data show CDR1 as SGHDN and CDR2 as FVKESK. The CDR3 spans 21 residues. The V end lost 1 base, the J end lost 2 bases, and 26 bases lay between the germline ends. Here the CDR3 reads CASSQGRLVSGIGRNTGELFF. CDR3 in DNA: TGTGCCAGCAGCCAAGGGCGACTCGTGTCGGGGATCGGACGTAACACCGGGGAGCTGTTTTTT. The entire variable domain, with the rest obtained from reference TRBV14 and TRBJ2-2, is as follows: EAGVTQFPSHSVIEKGQTVTLRCDPISGHDNLYWYRRVMGKEIKFLLHFVKESKQDESGMPNNRFLAERTGGTYSTLKVQPAELEDSGVYFCASSQGRLVSGIGRNTGELFFGEGSRLTVL.

The chain couples TRBV4-2 to TRBJ2-1; 8 positions match TRBD2. The CDR3 is 16 amino acids. V shed 2 bases and J 2 bases; nucleotides not matched to a gene: 5. CDR1 and CDR2 (germline): LGHNA, YNFKEQ. The CDR3 sequence: CASSQRERGPYNEQFF. Written as DNA, the CDR3 is TGTGCCAGCAGCCAAAGGGAGCGGGGGCCCTACAATGAGCAGTTCTTC.

The chain couples TRBV29-1 to TRBJ1-2; 10 nucleotides line up with TRBD1. The CDR3 is made up of 12 amino acids. J was trimmed by 7 bases and V by 4 bases; bases with no gene match: 3. Germline V gives CDR1 SQVTM, CDR2 ANQGSEA. The CDR3 DNA reads as TGCAGCGTTGGACAGGGGGCAGGTGGCTACACCTTC. Residues: CSVGQGAGGYTF. The whole variable domain, filled in from reference TRBV29-1 and TRBJ1-2, reads SAVISQKPSRDICQRGTSLTIQCQVDSQVTMMFWYRQQPGQSLTLIATANQGSEATYESGFVIDKFPISRPNLTFSTLTVSNMSPEDSSIYLCSVGQGAGGYTFGSGTRLTVV.

The V gene is TRBV6-6, the J gene TRBJ1-5; tentative D call: TRBD1 (6 bases). V gave up 0 bases and J gave up 6 bases, with 9 bases separating them. The V gene's germline CDR1 is MNHNY and CDR2 SVGAGI (reference sequence). The CDR3 runs to 14 residues. CDR3 region: CASSYSSGVQPQHF. As DNA, the CDR3 is TGTGCCAGCAGTTACTCTTCAGGGGTTCAGCCCCAGCATTTT.

This chain links TRBV7-8 with TRBJ1-5, with TRBD1 matching over 12 bases. J gave up 6 bases and V 5 bases, and 5 bases lay outside the gene matches. CDR3 length equals 15 residues. Germline CDR1 reads SGHVS; CDR2 reads FQNEAQ. This CDR3 is CASSAGTGGLQPQHF. DNA of the CDR3: TGTGCCAGCAGCGCGGGGACAGGGGGCCTTCAGCCCCAGCATTTT.

This sequence joins TRBV7-8 and TRBJ2-1; D may be TRBD1 or TRBD2 (5 bases each). The CDR3 runs to 15 residues. Germline V gene data show CDR1 as SGHVS and CDR2 as FQNEAQ. V was pared by 7 bases and J by 7 bases, with 20 bases between. The CDR3 sequence: CASTLEGRNPNEQFF. CDR3 coding DNA: TGTGCCAGCACTCTCGAGGGACGGAACCCAAATGAGCAGTTCTTC.

The chain employs TRBV9 and TRBJ2-3; a weak D match, TRBD2 (7 bases). This CDR3 has 15 residues. The V and J ends lost 0 bases and 1 base respectively, with 9 bases between them. Germline V CDR1 and CDR2: SGDLS, YYNGEE. CDR3 in amino acids: CASSVEGGGTDTQYF. The CDR3 bases are TGTGCCAGCAGCGTAGAAGGGGGGGGCACAGATACGCAGTATTTT.

This sequence joins TRBV27 and TRBJ1-6; 7 bases fit TRBD1. J gave up 9 bases and V 4 bases, and 15 bases lay outside the gene matches. CDR3 size: 17 residues. CDR1 is MNHEY, CDR2 SMNVEV, per germline (reference sequence). CDR3 in DNA: TGTGCCAGCAGTTCCGGGACAGAGGGATATTCTAGTTCACCCCTCCACTTT. This codes for CASSSGTEGYSSSPLHF.

V usage is TRBV30 and J usage is TRBJ1-2, with 7 bases matching TRBD1. This CDR3 has 12 residues. Germline CDR1 GTSNPN, CDR2 SVGIG (reference sequence). J lost 8 bases, V lost 0 bases, and 3 bases had no gene match. CDR3 nucleotide sequence: TGTGCCTGGAGTGTAGACAGGGTGGGCTACACCTTC. Residues: CAWSVDRVGYTF.

As regards this clone: Other DNA sequences from this sample encode an identical CDR3 as well. This chain joins TRBV4-3 and TRBJ1-1; D gene uncertain. V was shortened by 0 bases and J by 1 base, with 3 bases between the two germline ends. This CDR3 comprises 13 residues. Germline V CDR1 and CDR2: LGHNA, YSLEER. The CDR3 protein is CASSQDRNTEAFF. DNA for the CDR3: TGCGCCAGCAGCCAAGACAGGAACACTGAAGCTTTCTTT.

This chain joins TRBV29-1 and TRBJ2-1; D is undetermined. The ends were cut back, 4 bases at V and 10 bases at J, with 11 bases in the middle. Germline CDR1 SQVTM, CDR2 ANQGSEA. This CDR3 region has 11 residues. This CDR3 is CSVVTGREQFF. CDR3 nucleotide sequence: TGCAGCGTTGTTACGGGTAGGGAGCAGTTCTTC.

This clone was observed a handful of times. The rearrangement links TRBV4-3 to TRBJ2-3; D not resolved. Germline CDR1 LGHNA, CDR2 YSLEER. The ends were cut back, 1 base at V and 2 bases at J, with 7 bases in the middle. There are 14 residues in the CDR3. Written as DNA, the CDR3 is TGCGCCAGCAGCCAAGTTAAAATCACAGATACGCAGTATTTT. Protein sequence: CASSQVKITDTQYF.

The V and J genes are TRBV28 and TRBJ1-1, with D maybe TRBD1 (5 bases). With 10 bases removed from V and 4 bases from J, the gap between germline ends came to 13 bases. This CDR3 spans 12 amino acids. CDR1 and CDR2 from the germline V gene are MDHEN and SYDVKM. The CDR3 nucleotides are TGTGCCACCCATACAGGTTTCACTGAAGCTTTCTTT. It specifies CATHTGFTEAFF. Full variable domain (rest looked up from reference TRBV28 and TRBJ1-1): DVKVTQSSRYLVKRTGEKVFLECVQDMDHENMFWYRQDPGLGLRLIYFSYDVKMKEKGDIPEGYSVSREKKERFSLILESASTNQTSMYLCATHTGFTEAFFGQGTRLTVV.

This chain joins TRBV27 and TRBJ2-7; no firm D call. CDR3 length: 14 residues. Germline loops: CDR1 MNHEY, CDR2 SMNVEV (reference sequence). Trimming shortened V by 6 bases and J by 2 bases, and 14 bases separated the two germline ends. Here the CDR3 DNA reads TGTGCCAGCAGCGAACAGAGAGGTACCTACGAGCAGTACTTC. Amino acids: CASSEQRGTYEQYF.